A single T cell receptor (beta chain) is shown here with its context. No antigen is known for it. Some clones are missing from TCRdb's copy, which holds only in-frame ones; the method was immunoSEQ multiplex PCR. This sample has about 680,000 clones, with approximately 79% found just once. V trimming: 6 bases; J trimming: 5 bases; junction bases outside the gene matches: 7. This CDR3 has 16 residues. Germline V gene sequence: CDR1 SEHNR, CDR2 FQNEAQ (reference sequence). The data derive from a study of shared clonotypes between healthy human individuals. Whole-study results and caveats: When naive CD4 clonotypes were compared across several donors, approximately 5% were shared. Non-shared clonotypes had lower generation probabilities than those shared by all four donors.

This rearrangement joins TRBV7-9 to TRBJ2-1; 13 nucleotides agree with TRBD2. Sample: memory CD4+ T cells sorted from blood. The subset was: CD45RA-negative fraction. This sequence originates from a woman in her twenties or thirties in good health. The CDR3 DNA follows: TGTGCCAGCAGTCTTGGACTAGCGGGAGAAAACAATGAGCAGTTCTTC. It codes for CASSLGLAGENNEQFF. Variable domain in full (rest from reference TRBV7-9 and TRBJ2-1): DTGVSQNPRHKITKRGQNVTFRCDPISEHNRLYWYRQTLGQGPEFLTYFQNEAQLEKSRLLSDRFSAERPKGSFSTLEIQRTEQGDSAMYLCASSLGLAGENNEQFFGPGTRLTVL.